Detailed here is one TCR beta chain. The record originates from a study of blood T cell repertoires in COVID-19. Study-level background: Some COVID-19 samples were acute and others convalescent; all came from the United States, Italy and Spain. T cells, B-cell-depleted T cells, or PBMCs provided the cDNA or gDNA that served as material.

In the source study's methods: Nucleated cell number was recorded as an estimate derived from reference gene primer amplification. Assay used: immunoSEQ multiplex PCR; TCRdb lists only in-frame clones, some missing. The D gene and trimming were derived from the DNA, and the V and J assignments and clone size from that table. The sample gives around 300,000 clones, approximately 86% of which show up once; 2% to 2.5% is in the top ten. There are 15 residues in the CDR3. V shed 3 bases, J shed 3 bases, and the junction held 1 base outside the gene matches. Germline CDR1 is KGHSH and CDR2 is LQKENI. The specimen sequenced was peripheral blood. This receptor was taken from a woman between 25 and 40 years old who had recovered from COVID-19. V gene TRBV18 combines with J gene TRBJ2-3, with 12 bases fitting TRBD2. In DNA form, the CDR3 reads TGTGCCAGCTCACCCGGGACTAGCGGGACAGATACGCAGTATTTT. As protein: CASSPGTSGTDTQYF. The full variable domain, in which reference TRBV18 and TRBJ2-3 provide the parts outside the CDR3, is NAGVMQNPRHLVRRRGQEARLRCSPMKGHSHVYWYRQLPEEGLKFMVYLQKENIIDESGMPKERFSAEFPKEGPSILRIQQVVRGDSAAYFCASSPGTSGTDTQYFGPGTRLTVL.